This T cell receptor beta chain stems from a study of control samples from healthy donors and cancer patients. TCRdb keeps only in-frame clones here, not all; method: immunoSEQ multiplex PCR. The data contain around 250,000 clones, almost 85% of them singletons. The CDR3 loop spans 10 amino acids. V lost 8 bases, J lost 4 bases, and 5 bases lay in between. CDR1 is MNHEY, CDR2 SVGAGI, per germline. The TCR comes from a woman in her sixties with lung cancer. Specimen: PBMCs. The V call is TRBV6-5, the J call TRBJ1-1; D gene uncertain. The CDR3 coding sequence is TGTGCCAGCTCGGTCACTGAAGCTTTCTTT. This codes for CASSVTEAFF.